This section outlines one TCR beta chain sequence together with its context. Its antigen is unidentified. This sample is part of a study of CXCR3-negative and CXCR3-positive naive CD8 T cells. The germline V gene encodes CDR1 SGHRS and CDR2 YFSETQ. CDR3 length equals 14 residues. Findings and limits, study-wide: For memory CD8+ cells diversity was much lower, but both naive subsets had comparably high diversity.

TRB cDNA was prepared as libraries by UMI-labeled 5' RACE. TCRdb reprocessed the 5' RACE reads and stores each CDR3 protein as one record, lacking DNA. Here the sample table reports around 40,000 distinct CDR3 sequences. The sample taken for sequencing was memory CD8+ T cells from blood. This chain links TRBV5-1 with TRBJ2-7; there is no DNA to check the TCRdb D call of TRBD1. The source is a human donor in good health. Some clones in this sample may be carry-over from other donors' samples. The CDR3 protein is CASSSPGQGNEQYF.